This T cell receptor beta chain derives from a study of cytomegalovirus exposure and HLA in healthy donors. Study-level points and caveats: What TCR beta sequences reportedly achieved was accurate prediction of HLA-A and HLA-B alleles in most subjects. Per a prior analysis, the majority of TCR beta V segments were productive roughly 87% or roughly 30% of the time.

V shed 6 bases, J shed 1 base, and the junction held 2 bases outside the gene matches. The CDR3 loop spans 14 amino acids. CDR1 and CDR2 (germline): MNHEY, SMNVEV (reference sequence). PCR primers comprised 60 Vbeta and 13 Jbeta primers. The table came from immunoSEQ multiplex PCR; TCRdb's copy has only in-frame clones and leaves some out. The table records around 250,000 clones, 92% of them present only once. On this clone itself: Antigen specificity is unknown.

The chain employs TRBV27 and TRBJ2-1; 8 nucleotides match TRBD2. The clonotype comes from a girl aged 2 to 9 in good health and CMV-seronegative. The specimen sequenced was PBMCs. CDR3 sequence reads: CASRSSGSYNEQFF. The CDR3 nucleotides read TGTGCCAGCAGATCTAGCGGGTCCTACAATGAGCAGTTCTTC.